This T cell receptor beta chain comes out of a study of T cells in Graves' hyperthyroidism and ophthalmopathy. The CDR3 contains 14 residues. Trimming took 3 bases from V and 4 from J, leaving 10 bases between them. Germline assignment: CDR1 MNHNS and CDR2 SASEGT. Amplified regions were TCR beta CDR3 sequences from RNA transcripts. In the first-round RT-PCR of the TCR CDR3, the HTBI primer set was used. Using its own MiXCR run on the multiplex PCR reads, TCRdb lists one record per CDR3 protein. The data hold 300,000 to 450,000 distinct CDR3 sequences, with roughly 25% observed a single time. Hyperthyroidism, newly diagnosed and lasting under 2 months, affected patients aged 18 to 65.

The receptor's source is a man between 50 and 59 years old with Graves' hyperthyroidism. This sequence joins TRBV6-1 and TRBJ1-5; tentative D call: TRBD1 (6 bases). The sequenced sample was blood. DNA of the CDR3: TGTGCCAGCAGTGAGGCAGGGGCAAATCAGCCCCAGCATTTT. It translates to CASSEAGANQPQHF.